This T cell receptor beta chain was sequenced for a study of neurological immune-mediated disorders. This clonotype was detected ten times or more. It was by 5'RACE with 10-nucleotide random UMIs that the cDNA was made. In each sequencing run, over 180 million TCR-beta sequences were generated from 15-18 subjects. TCRdb processed the 5' RACE reads anew with MiXCR; each CDR3 protein has one entry. The sample carries tens of thousands of distinct CDR3 sequences, under 4.5% recorded once. V lost 1 base and J lost 9, with 19 bases in between. CDR1 and CDR2 from the germline V gene are DFQATT and SNEGSKA (reference sequence). This CDR3 has 15 amino acids.

Source material: PBMCs. V usage is TRBV20-1 and J usage is TRBJ2-1, with a possible D match to TRBD2 (7 bases). The receptor comes from a woman aged 25 to 39 with multiple sclerosis. The CDR3 nucleotides are TGCAGTGCTAGAGGTGGTGGGGGGGCGTACGCTGAGCAGTTCTTC. This encodes CSARGGGGAYAEQFF.